Following are 17 T cell receptor beta chains from one sample sequenced in a study of blood T cell repertoires in COVID-19. Measured with immunoSEQ multiplex PCR; TCRdb has only the in-frame clones, and not every one. The sample lists about 78,000 clones; about 89% were seen once. The sequencing input was peripheral blood. The receptors derive from a man aged 45-60 years with active or convalescent COVID-19.

This chain connects TRBV7-2 to TRBJ1-1; 12 nucleotides line up with TRBD1. J lost 4 bases, V lost 5 bases, and 8 bases had no gene match. The CDR3 sequence is 16 residues long. Germline loops: CDR1 SGHTA, CDR2 FQGNSA. CDR3 bases: TGTGCCAGCAGCCCCGTGGGGACAGGGGGCCGCACTGAAGCTTTCTTT. It specifies CASSPVGTGGRTEAFF.

The rearrangement links TRBV7-2 to TRBJ2-1; 7 bases agree with TRBD2. The CDR3 has 15 amino acids. Germline V gene lookup returns CDR1 SGHTA and CDR2 FQGNSA. Trimming removed 2 bases from V and 8 bases from J; junction bases left unmatched: 9. The CDR3 DNA reads TGTGCCAGCAGCTTATGGGGACTAAAGTCTCATGAGCAGTTCTTC. It yields the protein CASSLWGLKSHEQFF.

The V and J genes are TRBV5-4 and TRBJ1-2; the D gene is possibly TRBD1 (5 bases). This CDR3 comprises 14 residues. The germline V gene has CDR1 SGHNT and CDR2 YYREEE (reference sequence). V was clipped by 3 bases and J by 8 bases, with 17 bases between them. The CDR3 coding sequence is TGTGCCAGCAGCTCCCAGGGCAGGGATGGCGGCTACACCTTC. It is translated as CASSSQGRDGGYTF.

The chain couples TRBV24-1 to TRBJ2-5; D uncertain. Trimming shortened V by 3 bases and J by 4 bases, and 11 bases separated the two germline ends. Germline lookup yields CDR1 KGHDR and CDR2 SFDVKD. This CDR3 is 14 amino acids long. The CDR3 nucleotides are TGTGCCACCAGTGATCATGACTCATCAGAGACCCAGTACTTC. It encodes CATSDHDSSETQYF.

This clone showed up just a few times. The chain joins TRBV6-4 to TRBJ1-6; D remains ambiguous. The V end was cut by 6 bases, the J end by 7 bases, with 16 bases between. The CDR3 extends over 15 amino acids. In germline, CDR1 is MRHNA, CDR2 SNTAGT. This chain's CDR3 is CASRVGAFPNSPLHF. Written as DNA, the CDR3 is TGTGCCAGCAGAGTAGGAGCATTCCCCAATTCACCCCTCCACTTT.

The V call is TRBV5-4, the J call TRBJ2-7; 9 bases agree with TRBD1. This CDR3 has 14 amino acids. V shed 3 bases and J 0 bases; nucleotides not matched to a gene: 1. CDR1 is SGHNT, CDR2 YYREEE, per germline (reference sequence). The CDR3 spells CASSSDRGSYEQYV. In nucleotides, the CDR3 is TGTGCCAGCAGCTCGGACAGGGGCTCCTACGAGCAGTACGTC.

The chain combines TRBV5-5 with TRBJ1-1; D is possibly TRBD1 (6 bases). CDR1 and CDR2 from the germline V gene are SGHKS and YYEKEE (reference sequence). The V and J ends lost 4 bases and 0 bases respectively, with 16 bases between them. The CDR3 extends over 16 amino acids. The CDR3 nucleotides read TGTGCCAGCAGCCCATATTTCGGGACAATGAACACTGAAGCTTTCTTT. It specifies CASSPYFGTMNTEAFF.

Only a few counts were recorded for this clone. The chain is built from TRBV19 and TRBJ1-3; 7 positions match TRBD1. From germline, CDR1 is LNHDA and CDR2 SQIVND (reference sequence). V gave up 6 bases and J gave up 1 base; unmatched junction bases: 6. This CDR3 has 15 amino acids. CDR3 amino acids: CASRRQGGSGNTIYF. CDR3 bases: TGTGCCAGTAGAAGACAGGGAGGTTCTGGAAACACCATATATTTT.

The V gene is TRBV18, the J gene TRBJ2-3, with TRBD2 matching 7 bases. V dropped 4 bases and J dropped 1; count of bases not matched to a gene: 8. The germline V gene encodes CDR1 KGHSH and CDR2 LQKENI. CDR3 length: 16 amino acids. Written as DNA, the CDR3 is TGTGCCAGCTCACGTCTGGCGGGGGAGGGCACAGATACGCAGTATTTT. Its protein is CASSRLAGEGTDTQYF.

This rearrangement joins TRBV2 to TRBJ2-7; 7 bases agree with TRBD1. V gave up 7 bases and J gave up 2 bases; unmatched junction bases: 5. CDR1 and CDR2 (germline): SNHLY, FYNNEI. CDR3 length equals 13 residues. In DNA form, the CDR3 reads TGTGCCAGCAAAGACAGGGAAGCCTACGAGCAGTACGTC. As protein: CASKDREAYEQYV.

The chain links TRBV5-1 to TRBJ2-2; TRBD1 aligns across 7 bases. Trimming cost V 1 base and J 4 bases; bases outside gene matches: 7. The CDR3 is 16 amino acids. Germline V gene sequence: CDR1 SGHRS, CDR2 YFSETQ. The CDR3 sequence: CASSLRQGSGTGELFF. The CDR3 DNA follows: TGCGCCAGCAGCTTGAGACAGGGTTCGGGCACCGGGGAGCTGTTTTTT.

This chain connects TRBV6-2 or TRBV6-3 to TRBJ1-5; the D is unclear. CDR1 is MNHEY, CDR2 SVGEGT, per germline. This CDR3 is built from 15 residues. With 0 bases removed from V and 1 base from J, the gap between germline ends came to 7 bases. The CDR3, as DNA: TGTGCCAGCAGTTACTCCGGTTACAGCAATCAGCCCCAGCATTTT. Encoded protein: CASSYSGYSNQPQHF.

This chain uses TRBV19 with TRBJ2-7; 10 nucleotides line up with TRBD1. CDR1 is LNHDA and CDR2 is SQIVND in the germline V gene (reference sequence). The CDR3 is made up of 17 amino acids. V shed 1 base, J shed 2 bases, and the junction held 8 bases outside the gene matches. The CDR3 sequence is CASSIAWDRGTPYEQYF. The CDR3, as DNA: TGTGCCAGTAGTATAGCCTGGGACAGGGGAACCCCCTACGAGCAGTACTTC.

V gene TRBV18 combines with J gene TRBJ2-5; D not certain. This CDR3 spans 15 amino acids. The V gene's germline CDR1 is KGHSH and CDR2 LQKENI. V lost 3 bases and J 4 bases, leaving 15 bases between the germline ends. The CDR3 is CASSPPPVPSETQYF. The CDR3 bases are TGTGCCAGCTCACCGCCCCCAGTCCCCTCAGAGACCCAGTACTTC.

The CDR3 DNA is TGTGCCAGCAGCGTCGAAGCGGGGGGACTTGCAGATACGCAGTATTTT. Amino acids: CASSVEAGGLADTQYF. J is TRBJ2-3 and V is TRBV9; 9 bases agree with TRBD2. Germline trimming cut 2 bases from V and 4 bases from J; bases unmatched to any gene: 8. Germline V gene lookup returns CDR1 SGDLS and CDR2 YYNGEE. The CDR3 runs to 16 residues.

The chain is built from TRBV24-1 and TRBJ1-3; D might be TRBD1 (5 bases). This CDR3 has 12 residues. Looked up from germline, CDR1 is KGHDR and CDR2 is SFDVKD. V lost 2 bases and J 8 bases, leaving 6 bases between the germline ends. The CDR3 DNA sequence: TGTGCCACCAGTGATTCGGGGGACACCATATATTTT. This codes for CATSDSGDTIYF.

The V and J genes are TRBV15 and TRBJ2-1; 7 positions agree with TRBD1. The germline V gene has CDR1 LNHNV and CDR2 YYDKDF (reference sequence). The CDR3 is made up of 15 amino acids. After removal of 2 bases from V and 4 bases from J, the junction contained 5 bases not matched to a gene. The CDR3 reads CATSRPGTVYNEQFF. DNA for the CDR3: TGTGCCACCAGCAGACCAGGGACAGTGTACAATGAGCAGTTCTTC.